The 27 T cell receptor beta chains reported below all come from one sample, sequenced in a study of shared clonotypes between healthy human individuals. Naive CD8 isolation took CD45RO-negative cells positively selected for CCR7 and excluded terminally differentiated effector memory CD45RA+ cells. Clones were read by immunoSEQ multiplex PCR, and TCRdb kept only the in-frame ones, dropping some. The data hold about 1.9 million clones, with about 93% observed a single time. The sequenced sample consisted of naive CD8+ T cells from PBMCs. Receptors were obtained from a young man in good health. Some clones in this sample may be carry-over from other donors' samples.

This clone has more than one count but fewer than ten. Other DNA variants within this sample encode the same CDR3. The chain couples TRBV27 to TRBJ2-1, with D unclear. The V gene lost 5 bases and the J gene lost 4 bases, with 3 bases spanning the gap. The V gene's germline CDR1 is MNHEY and CDR2 SMNVEV (reference sequence). The CDR3 has 11 amino acids. CDR3 sequence (DNA): TGTGCCAGCAGTGGATACAATGAGCAGTTCTTC. The encoded protein is CASSGYNEQFF.

V is TRBV27 and J is TRBJ2-2, with D unresolved. Per the germline V gene, CDR1 is MNHEY and CDR2 is SMNVEV (reference sequence). The CDR3 length is 13 residues. Trimming shortened V by 5 bases and J by 0 bases, and 4 bases separated the two germline ends. The CDR3: CASSHTNTGELFF. As DNA, the CDR3 is TGTGCCAGCAGTCATACGAACACCGGGGAGCTGTTTTTT.

V and J are TRBV21-1 and TRBJ2-7; TRBD1 was called by the table and not checked on the DNA. TRBV21-1 is reported as a pseudogene. The CDR3 consists of 14 residues. The CDR3 DNA reads TGTGCCAGCAGCGAAAGACAGTACTCCTACGAGCAGTACTTC. Its protein product is CASSERQYSYEQYF.

V gene TRBV27 combines with J gene TRBJ2-1; D is undetermined. CDR3 length: 12 amino acids. Trimming removed 3 bases at V and 8 bases at J, with 8 bases between. Per the germline V gene, CDR1 is MNHEY and CDR2 is SMNVEV (reference sequence). CDR3 bases: TGTGCCAGCAGTTTCGGCAGAGATGAGCAGTTCTTC. Translated: CASSFGRDEQFF.

The genes are TRBV19 and TRBJ2-5; 7 bases map to TRBD2. The length of the CDR3 is 14 residues. The ends lost 6 bases at V and 5 bases at J; junction bases unmatched: 9. Germline V gives CDR1 LNHDA, CDR2 SQIVND (reference sequence). The CDR3 loop reads CASSGTMTGETQYF. The CDR3 DNA is TGTGCCAGTAGCGGGACTATGACCGGGGAGACCCAGTACTTC.

The chain recombines TRBV6-6 with TRBJ2-1; D is ambiguous. The CDR3 is 13 residues long. V shed 8 bases and J shed 2 bases, with 10 bases lying between them. CDR1 is MNHNY, CDR2 SVGAGI, per germline (reference sequence). CDR3 amino acids: CASAVTPYNEQFF. CDR3 DNA sequence: TGTGCCAGCGCGGTAACACCCTACAATGAGCAGTTCTTC.

The rearrangement joins TRBV7-9 to TRBJ2-5; D might be TRBD1 (5 bases). V was cut by 1 base and J by 7 bases, with 13 bases left in between. Germline V gene data show CDR1 as SEHNR and CDR2 as FQNEAQ (reference sequence). The CDR3 is 14 amino acids. The CDR3: CASSLGQLGGTQYF. The CDR3 nucleotides are TGTGCCAGCAGCTTAGGACAGCTAGGCGGGACCCAGTACTTC.

V gene TRBV27 combines with J gene TRBJ2-3; either TRBD1 or TRBD2 may fit D (5 bases each). CDR3 size: 14 residues. Germline CDR1 reads MNHEY; CDR2 reads SMNVEV (reference sequence). V lost 8 bases and J 3 bases, leaving 15 bases between the germline ends. DNA of the CDR3: TGTGCCAGCTCCTGGGGGAAGGGGACAGATACGCAGTATTTT. Amino acid sequence: CASSWGKGTDTQYF.

The rearrangement uses TRBV2 and TRBJ1-5; D gene unclear. The CDR3 spans 16 residues. Germline CDR1 is SNHLY and CDR2 is FYNNEI. The ends were cut back, 2 bases at V and 0 bases at J, with 11 bases in the middle. This CDR3 is CASSEFRDISNQPQHF. CDR3 nucleotides: TGTGCCAGCAGTGAATTCAGAGACATTAGCAATCAGCCCCAGCATTTT.

This rearrangement joins TRBV2 to TRBJ2-1; the match to TRBD2 covers 8 bases. CDR1 is SNHLY and CDR2 is FYNNEI in the germline V gene. Trimming took 6 bases from V and 2 from J; bases not matched to a gene: 9. This CDR3 has 16 residues. For the CDR3, the DNA is TGTGCCAGCAGCCCCATCAGCGGGAGACCCTACAATGAGCAGTTCTTC. It yields the protein CASSPISGRPYNEQFF. Full variable domain (missing parts from reference TRBV2 and TRBJ2-1): EPEVTQTPSHQVTQMGQEVILRCVPISNHLYFYWYRQILGQKVEFLVSFYNNEISEKSEIFDDQFSVERPDGSNFTLKIRSTKLEDSAMYFCASSPISGRPYNEQFFGPGTRLTVL.

J is TRBJ2-1 and V is TRBV25-1; 15 bases match TRBD2. Per the germline V gene, CDR1 is MGHDK and CDR2 is SYGVNS. The CDR3 is 16 residues long. V lost 4 bases to trimming and J lost 8 bases; unmatched junction nucleotides: 6. This CDR3 is CASSGGLAGGLYEQFF. The CDR3 DNA follows: TGTGCCAGCAGTGGGGGACTAGCGGGAGGATTGTATGAGCAGTTCTTC.

The gene calls are TRBV27 and TRBJ1-2; D is unresolved. CDR1 and CDR2 from the germline V gene are MNHEY and SMNVEV (reference sequence). The CDR3 length is 14 residues. Trimming removed 4 bases from V and 5 bases from J, with 14 bases in between. CDR3 sequence reads: CASSSSGSYYGYTF. Here the CDR3 DNA reads TGTGCCAGCAGTTCCTCGGGATCTTATTATGGCTACACCTTC.

The genes are TRBV7-9 and TRBJ1-4, with TRBD1 matching 10 bases. Germline lookup yields CDR1 SEHNR and CDR2 FQNEAQ (reference sequence). The trim removed 5 bases at V and 3 bases at J, leaving 6 bases unmatched. CDR3 size: 16 residues. The CDR3 nucleotides read TGTGCCAGCAGCATTGACAGGGGGCGAGCTAATGAAAAACTGTTTTTT. Protein: CASSIDRGRANEKLFF.

The chain combines TRBV27 with TRBJ2-3; tentatively, D is TRBD2 (5 bases). Deletions cut 5 bases from V and 2 bases from J, with 14 bases between. CDR1 and CDR2 (germline): MNHEY, SMNVEV (reference sequence). The CDR3 runs to 15 residues. Written as DNA, the CDR3 is TGTGCCAGCAGTCCTAGAGAGCGGTTCACAGATACGCAGTATTTT. Amino acid sequence: CASSPRERFTDTQYF.

A remark on this clone: This specimen includes other DNA sequences encoding the same CDR3. The rearrangement joins TRBV7-9 to TRBJ1-2, with a tentative D call TRBD1 (5 bases). Deletions cut 1 base from V and 5 bases from J, with 11 bases between. The CDR3 extends over 14 amino acids. Germline lookup yields CDR1 SEHNR and CDR2 FQNEAQ (reference sequence). CDR3 DNA sequence: TGTGCCAGCAGCTTAGTGGGGGTCGGATATGGCTACACCTTC. It codes for CASSLVGVGYGYTF.

V usage is TRBV28 and J usage is TRBJ2-3; 10 positions agree with TRBD2. V shed 8 bases, J shed 4 bases, and the junction held 9 bases outside the gene matches. Germline V lookup: CDR1 MDHEN, CDR2 SYDVKM. The CDR3 consists of 15 residues. CDR3 coding DNA: TGTGCCAGCTATGGCACTAGCGGGATGTCAGATACGCAGTATTTT. It is translated as CASYGTSGMSDTQYF.

This chain joins TRBV13 and TRBJ2-2; 9 bases fit TRBD2. The length of the CDR3 is 17 residues. Germline values: CDR1 PRHDT, CDR2 FYEKMQ (reference sequence). With 4 bases clipped from V and 0 bases from J, the junction kept 6 bases outside the gene matches. The CDR3 loop reads CASSYYTSGPNTGELFF. The CDR3 nucleotides are TGTGCCAGCAGCTACTACACTAGCGGGCCGAACACCGGGGAGCTGTTTTTT.

As regards this clone: The sample carries other DNA sequences with the same CDR3. V and J are TRBV27 and TRBJ2-2, with D perhaps matching TRBD2 (6 bases). Germline CDR1 reads MNHEY; CDR2 reads SMNVEV (reference sequence). V lost 4 bases and J lost 11, with 17 bases in between. The CDR3 runs to 14 residues. The DNA of the CDR3 is TGTGCCAGCAGTTCCTTAACGTCCGGGGGAGAGCTGTTTTTT. It encodes CASSSLTSGGELFF.

V gene TRBV10-1 combines with J gene TRBJ2-1, with D perhaps being TRBD1 or TRBD2 (5 bases each). The CDR3 loop spans 12 amino acids. The V and J ends lost 8 bases and 5 bases respectively, with 10 bases between them. Germline V CDR1 and CDR2: WNHNN, SYGVQD (reference sequence). CDR3: CASGDADNEQFF. The CDR3 nucleotides are TGCGCCAGCGGGGACGCCGACAATGAGCAGTTCTTC.

V is TRBV5-4 and J is TRBJ2-7; TRBD1 agrees at 8 bases. Germline V gene data show CDR1 as SGHNT and CDR2 as YYREEE (reference sequence). With 0 bases clipped from V and 9 bases from J, the junction kept 14 bases outside the gene matches. CDR3 size: 16 residues. The CDR3 DNA is TGTGCCAGCAGCTTGGGCGACAGGGGCCTGGAGTGGCGGCAGTACTTC. Amino acid sequence: CASSLGDRGLEWRQYF.

V is TRBV7-9 and J is TRBJ2-7, with D unresolved. The germline V gene encodes CDR1 SEHNR and CDR2 FQNEAQ (reference sequence). This CDR3 contains 13 residues. The V and J ends lost 2 bases and 2 bases respectively, with 7 bases between them. The CDR3 bases are TGTGCCAGCAGCTTAAGGGATCCCTACGAGCAGTACTTC. Translating it yields CASSLRDPYEQYF.

As for this clone: Other DNA sequences within the sample encode an identical CDR3. The gene calls are TRBV9 and TRBJ2-7, with TRBD1 matching over 8 bases. With V trimmed by 4 bases and J by 3 bases, 3 bases remained unmatched. CDR3 size: 13 residues. Germline-derived CDR1 and CDR2 are SGDLS and YYNGEE. The CDR3 DNA is TGTGCCAGCAGCCTTGGACAGGGCTACGAGCAGTACTTC. It encodes CASSLGQGYEQYF.

The V call is TRBV28, the J call TRBJ1-4; 8 bases line up with TRBD1. The CDR3 length is 16 residues. CDR1 is MDHEN and CDR2 is SYDVKM in the germline V gene. With 8 bases clipped from V and 8 bases from J, the junction kept 16 bases outside the gene matches. CDR3 nucleotides: TGTGCCAGCCGCTCATTTCTTGACAGGGGTGGAGAAAAACTGTTTTTT. This encodes CASRSFLDRGGEKLFF.

In DNA, the CDR3 is TGTGCCAGCAGCCCTTGGACAGGGCTGGATAATGAGCAGTTCTTC. This codes for CASSPWTGLDNEQFF. The chain carries TRBV7-9 and TRBJ2-1; 8 bases match TRBD1. The CDR3 spans 15 residues. Losses at the gene ends were 5 bases for V and 7 bases for J; bases not matched to a gene: 10. CDR1 and CDR2 (germline): SEHNR, FQNEAQ (reference sequence).

The gene calls are TRBV30 and TRBJ1-3; no clear D gene. Trimming removed 3 bases at V and 0 bases at J, with 21 bases between. Per germline, CDR1 GTSNPN and CDR2 SVGIG (reference sequence). The CDR3 extends over 18 amino acids. CDR3 loop: CAWSIVVKHWSSGNTIYF. CDR3 nucleotide sequence: TGTGCCTGGAGCATAGTGGTAAAGCACTGGAGCTCTGGAAACACCATATATTTT.

The chain carries TRBV5-1 and TRBJ2-2; TRBD2 matches 10 bases. The CDR3 contains 16 residues. V shed 0 bases and J 4 bases; nucleotides not matched to a gene: 3. The germline gives CDR1 SGHRS, CDR2 YFSETQ. CDR3 sequence: CASSLAKREGTGELFF. The CDR3, as DNA: TGCGCCAGCAGCTTGGCGAAGCGGGAGGGCACCGGGGAGCTGTTTTTT.

The chain combines TRBV9 with TRBJ2-3; TRBD1 is a possible D gene (6 bases). The germline CDR1 and CDR2 sequences are SGDLS and YYNGEE. Trimming stripped 0 bases from V and 5 bases from J, with 10 bases between. This CDR3 has 14 amino acids. The CDR3 coding sequence is TGTGCCAGCAGCGTAGGACAGGTATTAGATACGCAGTATTTT. Translation: CASSVGQVLDTQYF. Full variable domain (remainder filled in from reference TRBV9 and TRBJ2-3): DSGVTQTPKHLITATGQRVTLRCSPRSGDLSVYWYQQSLDQGLQFLIQYYNGEERAKGNILERFSAQQFPDLHSELNLSSLELGDSALYFCASSVGQVLDTQYFGPGTRLTVL.